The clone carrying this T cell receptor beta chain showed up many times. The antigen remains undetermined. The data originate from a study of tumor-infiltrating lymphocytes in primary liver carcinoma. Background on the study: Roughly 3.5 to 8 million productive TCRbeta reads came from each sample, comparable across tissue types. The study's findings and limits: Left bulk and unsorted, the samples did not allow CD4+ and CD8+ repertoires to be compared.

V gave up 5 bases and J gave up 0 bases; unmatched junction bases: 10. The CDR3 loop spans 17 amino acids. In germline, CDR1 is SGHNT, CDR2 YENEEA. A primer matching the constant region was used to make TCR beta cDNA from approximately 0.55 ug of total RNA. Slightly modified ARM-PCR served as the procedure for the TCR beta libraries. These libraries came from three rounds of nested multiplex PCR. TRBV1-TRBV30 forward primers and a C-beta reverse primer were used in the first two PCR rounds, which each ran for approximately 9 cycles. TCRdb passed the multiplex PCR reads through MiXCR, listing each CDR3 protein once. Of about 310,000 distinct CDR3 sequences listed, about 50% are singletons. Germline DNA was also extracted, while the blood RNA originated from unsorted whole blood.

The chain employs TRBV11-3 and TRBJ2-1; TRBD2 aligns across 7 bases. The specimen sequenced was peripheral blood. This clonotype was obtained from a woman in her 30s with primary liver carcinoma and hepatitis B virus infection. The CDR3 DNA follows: TGTGCCAGCAGCCCCCCGGGACTACATCGCTCCTACAATGAGCAGTTCTTC. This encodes CASSPPGLHRSYNEQFF.